This entry is about one T cell receptor (beta chain). This CDR3 is 14 amino acids long. Germline lookup yields CDR1 SGHTA and CDR2 FQGNSA. Germline trimming cut 5 bases from V and 7 bases from J; bases unmatched to any gene: 5. The entry originates in a study of T cell changes during pregnancy in multiple sclerosis. Assay: immunoSEQ multiplex PCR; the TCRdb copy retains only in-frame clones and omits some. The table includes 35,000 to 45,000 clones, 85% to 95% detected once. Sequencing was performed on CD8+ T cells from peripheral blood mononuclear cells, taken in the third trimester of pregnancy. The chain recombines TRBV7-2 with TRBJ1-1; 12 bases map to TRBD1. The sequence derives from a female donor with multiple sclerosis, enrolled in a pregnancy study. The CDR3 nucleotides are TGTGCCAGCAGCACGGGACAGGGGGCCGATGAAGCTTTCTTT. Translated, it gives CASSTGQGADEAFF.